Here is one T cell receptor beta chain with its context. Antigen: not known. It was with 60 Vbeta and 13 Jbeta primers that the PCR ran. Measured with immunoSEQ multiplex PCR; TCRdb has only the in-frame clones, and not every one. The table lists around 150,000 clones, 80% to 90% of them singletons. This entry comes from a study of cytomegalovirus exposure and HLA in healthy donors. The wider study: A data release that came early held about 89 million unique TCRs from HLA-typed donors.

The CDR3 sequence is 13 residues long. Trimming shortened V by 1 base and J by 10 bases, and 13 bases separated the two germline ends. The germline CDR1 and CDR2 sequences are MNHNS and SASEGT. Broader study findings: TCR beta V- and J-gene trimming was later associated with a missense DCLRE1C variant.

The sequence was obtained from a woman younger than 35 in good health and CMV-seronegative. The rearrangement uses TRBV6-1 and TRBJ2-5; a possible D gene is TRBD2 (5 bases). What was sequenced was PBMCs. Here the CDR3 reads CASSEGWQRNQYF. The CDR3 DNA is TGTGCCAGCAGTGAAGGCTGGCAGCGGAACCAGTACTTC.